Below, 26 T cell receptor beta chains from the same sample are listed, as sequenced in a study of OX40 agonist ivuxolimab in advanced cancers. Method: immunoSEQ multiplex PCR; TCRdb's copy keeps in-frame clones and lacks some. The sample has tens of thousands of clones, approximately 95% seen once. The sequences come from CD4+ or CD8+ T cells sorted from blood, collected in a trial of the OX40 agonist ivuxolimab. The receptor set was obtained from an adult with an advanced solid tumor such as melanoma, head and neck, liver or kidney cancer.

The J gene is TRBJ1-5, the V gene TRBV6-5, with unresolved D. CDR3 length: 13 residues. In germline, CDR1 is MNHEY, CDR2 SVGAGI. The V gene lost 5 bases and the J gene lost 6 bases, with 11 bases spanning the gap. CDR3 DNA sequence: TGTGCCAGCAGTCCGCAGGCTGTTCAGCCCCAGCATTTT. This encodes CASSPQAVQPQHF.

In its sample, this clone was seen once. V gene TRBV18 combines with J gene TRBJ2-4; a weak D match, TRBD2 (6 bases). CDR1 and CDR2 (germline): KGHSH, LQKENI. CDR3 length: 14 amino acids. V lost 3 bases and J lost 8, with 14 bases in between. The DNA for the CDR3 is TGTGCCAGCTCACCCCCCCCGGGAGCTGACATTCAGTACTTC. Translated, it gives CASSPPPGADIQYF.

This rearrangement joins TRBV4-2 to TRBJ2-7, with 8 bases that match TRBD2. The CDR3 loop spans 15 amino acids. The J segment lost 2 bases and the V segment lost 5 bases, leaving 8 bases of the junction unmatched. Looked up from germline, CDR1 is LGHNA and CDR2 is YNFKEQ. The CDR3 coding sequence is TGTGCCAGCAGCTTGTCGGGGGGGCTCACCTACGAGCAGTACTTC. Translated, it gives CASSLSGGLTYEQYF.

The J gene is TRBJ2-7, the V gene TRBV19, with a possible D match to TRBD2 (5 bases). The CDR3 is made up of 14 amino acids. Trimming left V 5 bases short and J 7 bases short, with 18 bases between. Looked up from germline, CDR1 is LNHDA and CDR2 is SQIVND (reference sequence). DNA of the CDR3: TGTGCCAGTAGTTCCCGACAAGACTACGGGGAGCAGTACTTC. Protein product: CASSSRQDYGEQYF.

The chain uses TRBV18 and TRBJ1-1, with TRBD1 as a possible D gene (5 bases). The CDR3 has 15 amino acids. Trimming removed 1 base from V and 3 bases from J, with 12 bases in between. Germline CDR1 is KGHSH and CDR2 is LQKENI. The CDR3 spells CASSPLWGVDTEAFF. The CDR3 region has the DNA TGTGCCAGCTCACCACTCTGGGGGGTTGACACTGAAGCTTTCTTT.

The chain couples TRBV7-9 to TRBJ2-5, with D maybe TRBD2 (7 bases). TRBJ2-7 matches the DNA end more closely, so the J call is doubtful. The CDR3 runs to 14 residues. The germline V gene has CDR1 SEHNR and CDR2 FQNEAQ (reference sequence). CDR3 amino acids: CASSYLGAGDEQYF. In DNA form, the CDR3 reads TGTGCCAGCAGCTACTTGGGGGCGGGAGACGAGCAGTACTTC.

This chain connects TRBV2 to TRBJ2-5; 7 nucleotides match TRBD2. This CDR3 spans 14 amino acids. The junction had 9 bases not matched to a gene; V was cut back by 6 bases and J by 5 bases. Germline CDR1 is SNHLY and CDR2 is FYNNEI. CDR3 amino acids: CASSVGGIGETQYF. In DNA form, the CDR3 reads TGTGCCAGCAGCGTGGGAGGGATCGGGGAGACCCAGTACTTC.

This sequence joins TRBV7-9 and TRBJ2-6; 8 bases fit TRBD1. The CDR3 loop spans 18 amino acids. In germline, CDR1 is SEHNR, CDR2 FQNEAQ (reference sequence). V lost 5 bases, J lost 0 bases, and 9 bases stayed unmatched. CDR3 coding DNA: TGTGCCAGCAGCGGCCTGGTGGGACAGGACTCTGGGGCCAACGTCCTGACTTTC. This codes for CASSGLVGQDSGANVLTF.

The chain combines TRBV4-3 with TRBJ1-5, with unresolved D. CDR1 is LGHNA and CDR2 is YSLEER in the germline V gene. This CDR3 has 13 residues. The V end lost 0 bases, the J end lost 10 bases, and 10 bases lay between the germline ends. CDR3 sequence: CASSQDPKQPQHF. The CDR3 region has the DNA TGCGCCAGCAGCCAAGATCCGAAGCAACCCCAGCATTTT.

The CDR3 coding sequence is TGTGCCAGCATCAACCTAGCGGGAGGCTCCTACGAGCAGTACTTC. Translated, it gives CASINLAGGSYEQYF. The V and J genes are TRBV28 and TRBJ2-7; TRBD2 agrees at 11 bases. The V segment lost 7 bases and the J segment 0 bases; nucleotides outside the gene matches: 5. Looked up from germline, CDR1 is MDHEN and CDR2 is SYDVKM. The CDR3 runs to 15 residues.

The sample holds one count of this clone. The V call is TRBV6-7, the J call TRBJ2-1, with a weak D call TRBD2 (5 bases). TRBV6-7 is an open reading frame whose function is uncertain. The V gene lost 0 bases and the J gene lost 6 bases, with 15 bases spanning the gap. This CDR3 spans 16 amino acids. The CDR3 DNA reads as TGTGCCAGCAGTTACTCCATTACGGCTAGCCTCAATGAGCAGTTCTTC. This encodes CASSYSITASLNEQFF.

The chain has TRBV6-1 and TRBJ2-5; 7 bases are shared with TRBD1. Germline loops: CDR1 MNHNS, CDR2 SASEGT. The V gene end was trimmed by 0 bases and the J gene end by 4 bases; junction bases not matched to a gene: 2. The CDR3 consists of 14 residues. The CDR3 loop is CASSEAGGRETQYF. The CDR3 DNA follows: TGTGCCAGCAGTGAAGCAGGGGGCCGAGAGACCCAGTACTTC.

CDR3 sequence (DNA): TGCGCCAGCAGCTTAGCGACAGGGGGGTACGAGCAGTACTTC. Translation gives CASSLATGGYEQYF. The chain carries TRBV5-1 and TRBJ2-7, with TRBD1 identical over 9 bases. The CDR3 has 14 amino acids. J gave up 4 bases and V 2 bases, and 4 bases lay outside the gene matches. Germline V gene data show CDR1 as SGHRS and CDR2 as YFSETQ. Combining the CDR3 with reference TRBV5-1 and TRBJ2-7 gives the whole variable domain KAGVTQTPRYLIKTRGQQVTLSCSPISGHRSVSWYQQTPGQGLQFLFEYFSETQRNKGNFPGRFSGRQFSNSRSEMNVSTLELGDSALYLCASSLATGGYEQYFGPGTRLTVT.

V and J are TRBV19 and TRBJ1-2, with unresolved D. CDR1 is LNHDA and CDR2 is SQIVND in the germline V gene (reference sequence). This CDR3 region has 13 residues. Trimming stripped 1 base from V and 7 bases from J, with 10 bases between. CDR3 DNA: TGTGCCAGTAGTATAGCGGGATTGTCTGGCTACACCTTC. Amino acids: CASSIAGLSGYTF.

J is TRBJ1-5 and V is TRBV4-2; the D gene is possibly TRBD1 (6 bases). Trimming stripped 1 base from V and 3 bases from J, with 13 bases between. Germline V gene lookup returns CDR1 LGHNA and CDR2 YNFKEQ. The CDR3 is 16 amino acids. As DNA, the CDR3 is TGTGCCAGCAGCCAAGCTACAGGGTCGGCCAATCAGCCCCAGCATTTT. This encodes CASSQATGSANQPQHF.

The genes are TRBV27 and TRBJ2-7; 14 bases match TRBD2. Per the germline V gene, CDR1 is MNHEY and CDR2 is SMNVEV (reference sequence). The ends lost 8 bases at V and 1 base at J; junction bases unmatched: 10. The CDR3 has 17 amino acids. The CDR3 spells CASRNTGTSGSSYEQYF. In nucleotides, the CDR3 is TGTGCCAGCCGAAACACCGGGACTAGCGGGAGTTCCTACGAGCAGTACTTC.

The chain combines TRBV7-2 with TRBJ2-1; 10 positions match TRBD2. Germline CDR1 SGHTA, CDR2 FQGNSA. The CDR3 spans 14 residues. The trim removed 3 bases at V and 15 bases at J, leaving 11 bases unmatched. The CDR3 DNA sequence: TGTGCCAGCAGCTTCTCAGCGGGGGGGCGTCCCGCGTTCTTC. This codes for CASSFSAGGRPAFF.

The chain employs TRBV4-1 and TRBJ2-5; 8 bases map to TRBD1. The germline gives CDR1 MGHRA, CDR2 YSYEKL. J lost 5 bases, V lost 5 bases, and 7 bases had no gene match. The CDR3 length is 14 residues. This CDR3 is CASSWATGGETQYF. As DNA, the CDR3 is TGCGCCAGCAGCTGGGCCACAGGGGGGGAGACCCAGTACTTC.

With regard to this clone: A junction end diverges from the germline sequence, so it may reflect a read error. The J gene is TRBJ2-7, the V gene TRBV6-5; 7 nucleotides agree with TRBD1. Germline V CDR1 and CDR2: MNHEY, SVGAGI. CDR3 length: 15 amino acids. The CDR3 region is CASSHTTGAPYGQYF. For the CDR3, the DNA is TGTGCCAGCAGTCACACCACAGGGGCGCCCTACGGGCAGTACTTC.

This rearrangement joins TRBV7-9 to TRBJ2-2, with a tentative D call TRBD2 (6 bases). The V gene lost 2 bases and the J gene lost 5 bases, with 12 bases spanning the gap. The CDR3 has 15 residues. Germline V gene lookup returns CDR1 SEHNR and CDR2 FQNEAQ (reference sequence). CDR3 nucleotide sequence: TGTGCCAGCAGCTTAAGCCGGGGGACTACCGGGGAGCTGTTTTTT. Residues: CASSLSRGTTGELFF.

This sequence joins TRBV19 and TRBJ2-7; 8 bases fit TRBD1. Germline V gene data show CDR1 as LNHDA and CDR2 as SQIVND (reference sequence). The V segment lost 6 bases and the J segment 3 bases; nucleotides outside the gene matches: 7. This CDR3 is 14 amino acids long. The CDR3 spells CASRLRTGSYEQYF. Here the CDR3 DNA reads TGTGCCAGTAGACTCCGGACAGGGAGCTACGAGCAGTACTTC.

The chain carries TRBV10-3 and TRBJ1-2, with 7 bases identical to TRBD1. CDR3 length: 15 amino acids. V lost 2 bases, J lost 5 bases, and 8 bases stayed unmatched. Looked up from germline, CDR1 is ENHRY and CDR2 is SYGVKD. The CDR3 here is CAISEAWTGNYGYTF. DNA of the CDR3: TGTGCCATCAGTGAGGCCTGGACAGGCAATTATGGCTACACCTTC.

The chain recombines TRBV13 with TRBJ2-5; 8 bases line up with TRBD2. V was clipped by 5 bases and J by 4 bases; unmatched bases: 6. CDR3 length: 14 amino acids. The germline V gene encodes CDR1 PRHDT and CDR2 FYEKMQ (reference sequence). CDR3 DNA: TGTGCCAGCAGCACCCGACTAGCGACAGAGACCCAGTACTTC. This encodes CASSTRLATETQYF.

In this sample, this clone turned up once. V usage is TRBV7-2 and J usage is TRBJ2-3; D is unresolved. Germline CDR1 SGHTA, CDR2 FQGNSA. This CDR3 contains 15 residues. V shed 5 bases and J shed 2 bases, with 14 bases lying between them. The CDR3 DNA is TGTGCCAGCAGCCAGTCGCGACCGACCACAGATACGCAGTATTTT. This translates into CASSQSRPTTDTQYF.

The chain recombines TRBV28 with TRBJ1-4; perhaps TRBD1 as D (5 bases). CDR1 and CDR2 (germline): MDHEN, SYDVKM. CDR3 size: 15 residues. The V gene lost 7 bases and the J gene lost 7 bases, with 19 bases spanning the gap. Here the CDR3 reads CASTPHTGRVEKLFF. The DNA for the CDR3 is TGTGCCAGCACCCCCCATACAGGCCGGGTTGAAAAACTGTTTTTT.

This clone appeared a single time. CDR3 residues: CASSFPGTGLYEQYF. CDR3 sequence (DNA): TGTGCCAGCAGTTTCCCTGGGACAGGGTTATACGAGCAGTACTTC. The chain links TRBV5-6 to TRBJ2-7, with 9 nucleotides matching TRBD1. The CDR3 length is 15 residues. V trimming: 5 bases; J trimming: 4 bases; junction bases outside the gene matches: 10. CDR1 and CDR2 from the germline V gene are SGHDT and YYEEEE.